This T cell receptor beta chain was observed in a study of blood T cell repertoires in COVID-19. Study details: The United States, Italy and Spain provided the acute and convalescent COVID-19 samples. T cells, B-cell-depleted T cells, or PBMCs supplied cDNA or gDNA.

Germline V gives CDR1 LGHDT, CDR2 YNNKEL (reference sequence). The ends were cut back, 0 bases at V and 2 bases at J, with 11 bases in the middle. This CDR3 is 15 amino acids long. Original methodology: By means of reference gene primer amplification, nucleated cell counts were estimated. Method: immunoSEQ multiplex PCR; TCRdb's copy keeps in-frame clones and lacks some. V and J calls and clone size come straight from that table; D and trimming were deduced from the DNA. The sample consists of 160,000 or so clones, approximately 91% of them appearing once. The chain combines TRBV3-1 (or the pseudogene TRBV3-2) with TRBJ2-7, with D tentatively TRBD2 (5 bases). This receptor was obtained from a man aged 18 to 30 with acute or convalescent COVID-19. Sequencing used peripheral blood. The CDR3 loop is CASSQDPATTYEQYF. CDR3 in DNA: TGTGCCAGCAGCCAAGATCCGGCGACTACCTACGAGCAGTACTTC.